This TCR beta chain stems from a study of beta chain features in type 1 diabetes. Overall study results and limits: In all four CD4+ subsets, TCRB CDR3 length was significantly, moderately reduced in type 1 diabetes.

This clone was counted only a few times. Its specificity is unknown. Since all of the isolated RNA was reverse transcribed, expressed TCRB transcripts were what got sequenced. Repertoires were generated with immunoSEQ multiplex PCR, while TCRdb's copy carries only in-frame clones and drops some. The sample lists hundreds of thousands of clones, 11% to 15% seen once, with 0.04% in the top ten. The CDR3 contains 15 residues. The germline CDR1 and CDR2 sequences are KGHSH and LQKENI. Trimming shortened V by 2 bases and J by 2 bases, and 13 bases separated the two germline ends. The genes are TRBV18 and TRBJ2-7, with a weak D call TRBD1 (5 bases). The sequenced sample was naive CD4+ T cells from blood. The receptor was isolated from a man between 18 and 29 years old with type 1 diabetes. DNA for the CDR3: TGTGCCAGCTCACCATACCAGGGCACAGCCTACGAGCAGTACTTC. Translated: CASSPYQGTAYEQYF. Supplemented by reference TRBV18 and TRBJ2-7, the full variable domain reads NAGVMQNPRHLVRRRGQEARLRCSPMKGHSHVYWYRQLPEEGLKFMVYLQKENIIDESGMPKERFSAEFPKEGPSILRIQQVVRGDSAAYFCASSPYQGTAYEQYFGPGTRLTVT.